This is a list of T cell receptor beta chains from one sample in a study of control samples from healthy donors and cancer patients. TCRdb keeps only in-frame clones here, not all; method: immunoSEQ multiplex PCR. The sample has around 200,000 clones; 90% to 95% are singletons. The sequenced sample was blood. These TCRs come from a man aged 18 to 30 in good health. The CDR3 runs from the conserved cysteine through the conserved F or W. Fields, in order: D gene, J gene, clone size, V gene, CDR3 DNA, CDR3 protein. D genes are given only for firm matches. Clone size is stated in some rows and not others, as once, few, many or a class when expanded.

D gene: TRBD1; J gene: TRBJ2-1; clone size: NA; V gene: TRBV10-3; CDR3 DNA: TGTGCCATCAGACCGGGGACAGGGAGCTCCTACAATGAGCAGTTCTTC; CDR3 protein: CAIRPGTGSSYNEQFF
D gene: NA; J gene: TRBJ1-2; clone size: NA; V gene: TRBV3-1/TRBV3-2; CDR3 DNA: TGCGCCAGCAGCCAAGTTGCAGGGGTCTCCGATGGCTACACCTTC; CDR3 protein: CASSQVAGVSDGYTF
D gene: NA; J gene: TRBJ1-4; clone size: NA; V gene: TRBV5-1; CDR3 DNA: TGCGCCAGCAGCTTGGAAGGGACCGAAAAACTGTTTTTT; CDR3 protein: CASSLEGTEKLFF
D gene: NA; J gene: TRBJ1-1; clone size: NA; V gene: TRBV6-6; CDR3 DNA: TGTGCCAGCAAGATCACAGCCTCGGGGGGCACTGAAGCTTTCTTT; CDR3 protein: CASKITASGGTEAFF
D gene: NA; J gene: TRBJ1-2; clone size: NA; V gene: TRBV12-3/TRBV12-4; CDR3 DNA: TGTGCCAGCAGTTTAGACATCTATGGCTACACCTTC; CDR3 protein: CASSLDIYGYTF
D gene: NA; J gene: TRBJ2-7; clone size: NA; V gene: TRBV21-1; CDR3 DNA: TGTGCCAGCAGCCCACAGGAATGGGACGCTCGTCGGAGGGTCTACGAGCAGTACTTC; CDR3 protein: CASSPQEWDARRRVYEQYF
D gene: NA; J gene: TRBJ1-4; clone size: once; V gene: TRBV2; CDR3 DNA: TGTGCCAGCAGTTCAGTACCAACTAATGAAAAACTGTTTTTT; CDR3 protein: CASSSVPTNEKLFF
D gene: NA; J gene: TRBJ2-1; clone size: once; V gene: TRBV30; CDR3 DNA: TGTGCCTGGAGTGCCCAGGGTTACGAGCAGTTCTTC; CDR3 protein: CAWSAQGYEQFF
D gene: NA; J gene: TRBJ1-5; clone size: once; V gene: TRBV6-5; CDR3 DNA: TGTGCCAGCGCACGTGGGGGGCTTAGCAATCAGCCCCAGCATTTT; CDR3 protein: CASARGGLSNQPQHF
D gene: NA; J gene: TRBJ1-1; clone size: NA; V gene: TRBV7-3; CDR3 DNA: TGTGCCAGCAGCTTAGGGGGCGAAAACACTGAAGCTTTCTTT; CDR3 protein: CASSLGGENTEAFF
D gene: TRBD1; J gene: TRBJ2-5; clone size: NA; V gene: TRBV6-5; CDR3 DNA: TGTGCCAGCAGTTACTTAGGGACAGGGGAAGAGACCCAGTACTTC; CDR3 protein: CASSYLGTGEETQYF
D gene: NA; J gene: TRBJ2-5; clone size: NA; V gene: TRBV5-6; CDR3 DNA: TGTGCCAGCAGCTTTTTGGGGATGGTTGGAGAGACCCAGTACTTC; CDR3 protein: CASSFLGMVGETQYF
D gene: NA; J gene: TRBJ1-2; clone size: NA; V gene: TRBV2; CDR3 DNA: TGTGCCAGCATTTTTAACGTCGGTGGCTACACCTTC; CDR3 protein: CASIFNVGGYTF
D gene: NA; J gene: TRBJ2-6; clone size: NA; V gene: TRBV6-5; CDR3 DNA: TGTGCCAGCAGTTATCCTACCTACTCTGGGGCCAACGTCCTGACTTTC; CDR3 protein: CASSYPTYSGANVLTF
D gene: NA; J gene: TRBJ1-1; clone size: NA; V gene: TRBV12-5; CDR3 DNA: TGTGCTAGTGGTTTGACTCGGTACGGAGCTTTCTTT; CDR3 protein: CASGLTRYGAFF
D gene: TRBD2; J gene: TRBJ2-1; clone size: NA; V gene: TRBV5-1; CDR3 DNA: TGCGCCAGCAGCTTGAGTGGCGGGGGGGCGAAGCAGTTCTTC; CDR3 protein: CASSLSGGGAKQFF
D gene: NA; J gene: TRBJ2-6; clone size: NA; V gene: TRBV5-6; CDR3 DNA: TGTGCCAGCAGCTTGGTAGCGGTCTCTGGGGCCAACGTCCTGACTTTC; CDR3 protein: CASSLVAVSGANVLTF
D gene: NA; J gene: TRBJ2-7; clone size: NA; V gene: TRBV19; CDR3 DNA: TGTGCCAGTAGTATTGGTTGGGGGGCTGCTTACGAGCAGTACTTC; CDR3 protein: CASSIGWGAAYEQYF
D gene: NA; J gene: TRBJ2-3; clone size: once; V gene: TRBV2; CDR3 DNA: TGTGCCAGCCGTCAGTCCTTACTGGATACGCAGTATTTT; CDR3 protein: CASRQSLLDTQYF
D gene: NA; J gene: TRBJ2-7; clone size: NA; V gene: TRBV6-5; CDR3 DNA: TGTGCCAGCAGTTACTTTCAGGGAAGTTCAGTCTACGAGCAGTACTTC; CDR3 protein: CASSYFQGSSVYEQYF
D gene: TRBD2; J gene: TRBJ2-2; clone size: NA; V gene: TRBV14; CDR3 DNA: TGTGCCAGCAGTTTCAGCGGGGGGAGGACCGGGGAGCTGTTTTTT; CDR3 protein: CASSFSGGRTGELFF
D gene: NA; J gene: TRBJ1-6; clone size: NA; V gene: TRBV10-3; CDR3 DNA: TGTGCCATCAGTGAGTCAACAGGCTTTTCACCCCTCCACTTT; CDR3 protein: CAISESTGFSPLHF
D gene: NA; J gene: TRBJ2-1; clone size: NA; V gene: TRBV12-5; CDR3 DNA: TGTGCTAGTGGTTTGGTAATGGCAGCCATCGCCCTAGACAATGAGCAGTTCTTC; CDR3 protein: CASGLVMAAIALDNEQFF
D gene: TRBD1; J gene: TRBJ1-2; clone size: NA; V gene: TRBV10-3; CDR3 DNA: TGTGCCATCAGTGAGGACAGGGGAAAATCCTATGGCTACACCTTC; CDR3 protein: CAISEDRGKSYGYTF
D gene: TRBD1; J gene: TRBJ1-2; clone size: few; V gene: TRBV7-8; CDR3 DNA: TGTGCCAGCAGCTTAAAGGGGACAGGGCAGGCTGGCTACACCTTC; CDR3 protein: CASSLKGTGQAGYTF
D gene: NA; J gene: TRBJ1-6; clone size: NA; V gene: TRBV6-2/TRBV6-3; CDR3 DNA: TGTGCCAGCAGCTGGGGGTCCTATAATTCACCCCTCCACTTT; CDR3 protein: CASSWGSYNSPLHF
D gene: NA; J gene: TRBJ1-2; clone size: NA; V gene: TRBV10-3; CDR3 DNA: TGTGCCATCAGTGAATCTGGAAATCAGGGTATCTATGGCTACACCTTC; CDR3 protein: CAISESGNQGIYGYTF
D gene: NA; J gene: TRBJ1-1; clone size: NA; V gene: TRBV28; CDR3 DNA: TGTGCCAGCAGTTCCCCTCCCGTGAACACTGAAGCTTTCTTT; CDR3 protein: CASSSPPVNTEAFF
D gene: NA; J gene: TRBJ2-1; clone size: NA; V gene: TRBV19; CDR3 DNA: TGTGCCAGTATTCAAAAGGGGGGTAACTACAATGAGCAGTTCTTC; CDR3 protein: CASIQKGGNYNEQFF
D gene: TRBD1; J gene: TRBJ1-1; clone size: NA; V gene: TRBV6-5; CDR3 DNA: TGTGCCAGCAGAGTAGAGGGGGCGAGCACTGAAGCTTTCTTT; CDR3 protein: CASRVEGASTEAFF
D gene: NA; J gene: TRBJ2-7; clone size: NA; V gene: TRBV12-5; CDR3 DNA: TGTGCTAGTGGTTTGGTGACAGACGAGCAGTACTTC; CDR3 protein: CASGLVTDEQYF
D gene: TRBD1; J gene: TRBJ1-4; clone size: NA; V gene: TRBV2; CDR3 DNA: TGTGCCAGCGTACAGGGGGCAGCTAATGAAAAACTGTTTTTT; CDR3 protein: CASVQGAANEKLFF
D gene: TRBD1; J gene: TRBJ2-3; clone size: NA; V gene: TRBV24-1; CDR3 DNA: TGTGCCACCAGTGACCCGGGACAGCTCACAGATACGCAGTATTTT; CDR3 protein: CATSDPGQLTDTQYF
D gene: NA; J gene: TRBJ2-2; clone size: once; V gene: TRBV5-1; CDR3 DNA: TGCGCCAGCAGCTCTCCGGCCCTAGGGCTGTTTTTT; CDR3 protein: CASSSPALGLFF
D gene: NA; J gene: TRBJ1-2; clone size: once; V gene: TRBV5-4; CDR3 DNA: TGTGCCAGCAGCGAGCAGGGGTATGGCTACACCTTC; CDR3 protein: CASSEQGYGYTF
D gene: NA; J gene: TRBJ2-6; clone size: NA; V gene: TRBV19; CDR3 DNA: TGTGCCAGTAGGAGGGAGACCTCTGGGGCCAACGTCCTGACTTTC; CDR3 protein: CASRRETSGANVLTF
D gene: NA; J gene: TRBJ1-2; clone size: NA; V gene: TRBV10-3; CDR3 DNA: TGTGCCATCAGTGAGCCCCCTTTGCTTATAAACTATGGCTACACCTTC; CDR3 protein: CAISEPPLLINYGYTF
D gene: NA; J gene: TRBJ1-5; clone size: NA; V gene: TRBV5-1; CDR3 DNA: TGCGCCAGCAGCTTGGGTAGCAATCAGCCCCAGCATTTT; CDR3 protein: CASSLGSNQPQHF
D gene: TRBD1; J gene: TRBJ1-5; clone size: few; V gene: TRBV19; CDR3 DNA: TGTGCCAGTAGTATCCAAGGACAGGGGGGTCAGCCCCAGCATTTT; CDR3 protein: CASSIQGQGGQPQHF
D gene: TRBD2; J gene: TRBJ2-2; clone size: NA; V gene: TRBV7-2; CDR3 DNA: TGTGCCAGCAGCTTAGCGGTGGGGGGCCGGACTAGCGGCCCCGGGGAGCTGTTTTTT; CDR3 protein: CASSLAVGGRTSGPGELFF
D gene: NA; J gene: TRBJ2-3; clone size: NA; V gene: TRBV2; CDR3 DNA: TGTGCCAGCAGGAAGGAAGCAGATACGCAGTATTTT; CDR3 protein: CASRKEADTQYF
D gene: NA; J gene: TRBJ2-1; clone size: NA; V gene: TRBV5-1; CDR3 DNA: TGCGCCAGCAGCTTACAGGAGGCAGGGAATGAGCAGTTCTTC; CDR3 protein: CASSLQEAGNEQFF
D gene: TRBD2; J gene: TRBJ2-1; clone size: NA; V gene: TRBV18; CDR3 DNA: TGTGCCACCTCCCCCGGGACTAGGGTCAATGAGCAGTTCTTC; CDR3 protein: CATSPGTRVNEQFF
D gene: NA; J gene: TRBJ2-1; clone size: NA; V gene: TRBV6-4; CDR3 DNA: TGTGCCAGCAGTGAATACGGGAGCTCCTACAATGAGCAGTTCTTC; CDR3 protein: CASSEYGSSYNEQFF